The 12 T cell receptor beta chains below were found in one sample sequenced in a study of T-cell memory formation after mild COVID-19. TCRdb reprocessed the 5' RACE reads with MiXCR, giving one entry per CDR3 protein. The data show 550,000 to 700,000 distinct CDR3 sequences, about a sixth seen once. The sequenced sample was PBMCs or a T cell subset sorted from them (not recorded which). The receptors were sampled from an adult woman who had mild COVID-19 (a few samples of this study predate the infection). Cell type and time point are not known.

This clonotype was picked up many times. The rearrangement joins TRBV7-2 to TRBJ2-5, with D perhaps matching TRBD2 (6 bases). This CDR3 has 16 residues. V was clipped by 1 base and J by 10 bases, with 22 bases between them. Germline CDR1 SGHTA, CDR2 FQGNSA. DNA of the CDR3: TGTGCCAGCAGCTTAGTGGTGGGACTTGAGCCCGGAGACCAGTACTTC. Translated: CASSLVVGLEPGDQYF.

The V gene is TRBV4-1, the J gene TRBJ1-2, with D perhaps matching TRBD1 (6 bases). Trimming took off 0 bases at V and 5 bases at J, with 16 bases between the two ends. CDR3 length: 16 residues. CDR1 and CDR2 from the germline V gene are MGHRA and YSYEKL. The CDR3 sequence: CASSQEQGVVGYGYTF. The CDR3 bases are TGCGCCAGCAGCCAAGAACAGGGAGTGGTGGGTTATGGCTACACCTTC.

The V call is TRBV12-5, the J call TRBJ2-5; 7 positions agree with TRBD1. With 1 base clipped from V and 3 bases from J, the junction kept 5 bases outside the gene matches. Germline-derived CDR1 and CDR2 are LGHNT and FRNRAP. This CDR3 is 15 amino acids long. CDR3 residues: CASGLAGTAEETQYF. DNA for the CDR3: TGTGCTAGTGGTTTGGCTGGGACAGCAGAAGAGACCCAGTACTTC.

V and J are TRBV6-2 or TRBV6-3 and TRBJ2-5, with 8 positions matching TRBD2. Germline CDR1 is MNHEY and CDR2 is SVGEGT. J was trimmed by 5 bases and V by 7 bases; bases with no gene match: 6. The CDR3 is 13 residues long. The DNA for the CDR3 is TGTGCCAGCACCACGGGGGGGAGGGAGACCCAGTACTTC. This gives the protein CASTTGGRETQYF.

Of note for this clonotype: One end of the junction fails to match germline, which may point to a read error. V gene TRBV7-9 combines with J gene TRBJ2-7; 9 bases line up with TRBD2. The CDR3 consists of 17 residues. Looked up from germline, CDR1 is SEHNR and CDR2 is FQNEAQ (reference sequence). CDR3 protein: CASSSALTGTSSDEQYF. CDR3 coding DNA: TGTGCCAGCAGCTCGGCCCTTACCGGGACTAGCTCCGACGAGCAGTACTTC.

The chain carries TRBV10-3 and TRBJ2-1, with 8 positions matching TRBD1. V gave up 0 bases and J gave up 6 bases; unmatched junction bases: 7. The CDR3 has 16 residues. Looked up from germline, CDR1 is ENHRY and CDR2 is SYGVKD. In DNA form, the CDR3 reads TGTGCCATCAGTGAGTCCAAGACAGGGGTGGGCAATGAGCAGTTCTTC. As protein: CAISESKTGVGNEQFF.

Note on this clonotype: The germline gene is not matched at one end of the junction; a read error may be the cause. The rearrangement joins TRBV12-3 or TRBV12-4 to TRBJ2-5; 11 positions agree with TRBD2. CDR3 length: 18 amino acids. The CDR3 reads CASSPQPELAGVREPQYF. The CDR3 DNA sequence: TGTGCCAGCAGTCCTCAACCAGAACTAGCGGGAGTGCGAGAGCCCCAGTACTTC.

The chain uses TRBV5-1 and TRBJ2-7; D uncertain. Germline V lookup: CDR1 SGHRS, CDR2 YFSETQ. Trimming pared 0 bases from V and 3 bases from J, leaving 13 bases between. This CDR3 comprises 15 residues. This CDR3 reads CASSLGVRALYEQYF. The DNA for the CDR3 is TGCGCCAGCAGCTTGGGTGTCCGAGCACTCTACGAGCAGTACTTC.

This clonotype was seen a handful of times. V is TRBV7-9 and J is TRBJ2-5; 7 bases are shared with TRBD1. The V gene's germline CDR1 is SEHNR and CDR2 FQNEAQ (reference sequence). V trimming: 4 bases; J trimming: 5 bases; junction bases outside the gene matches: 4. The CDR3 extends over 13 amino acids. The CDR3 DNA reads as TGTGCCAGCAGCTCGGTGACAGGGGAGACCCAGTACTTC. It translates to CASSSVTGETQYF.

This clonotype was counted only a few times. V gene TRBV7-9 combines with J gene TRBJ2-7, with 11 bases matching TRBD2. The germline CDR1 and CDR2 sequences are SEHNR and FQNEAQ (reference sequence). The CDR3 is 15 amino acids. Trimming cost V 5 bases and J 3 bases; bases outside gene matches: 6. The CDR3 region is CASSPAGTSGYEQYF. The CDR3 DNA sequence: TGTGCCAGCAGCCCCGCCGGGACTAGCGGCTACGAGCAGTACTTC.

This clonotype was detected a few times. CDR3 DNA: TGTGCCAGCAGTCTACCGGGACTAGCGGACCCTAGCACAGATACGCAGTATTTT. Its translation is CASSLPGLADPSTDTQYF. The chain carries TRBV12-3 or TRBV12-4 and TRBJ2-3; 11 bases are a match to TRBD2. V lost 5 bases to trimming and J lost 0 bases; unmatched junction nucleotides: 10. This CDR3 is 18 amino acids long.

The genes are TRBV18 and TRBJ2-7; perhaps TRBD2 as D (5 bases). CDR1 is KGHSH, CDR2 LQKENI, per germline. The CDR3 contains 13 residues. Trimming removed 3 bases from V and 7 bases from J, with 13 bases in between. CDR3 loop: CASSPYRPGEQYF. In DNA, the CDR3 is TGTGCCAGCTCACCCTACCGACCGGGGGAGCAGTACTTC.